This TCR beta chain was found in a study of post-analysis software for immune sequencing data. General study results and limits: Roughly 5 TRBV segments, including TRBV5-6, TRBV5-1 and TRBV20-1, were more frequent in patients than controls. The authors found that F measure strongly co-clustered same-batch samples.

Trimming cost V 10 bases and J 0 bases; bases outside gene matches: 10. There are 15 residues in the CDR3. Germline assignment: CDR1 MNHNS and CDR2 SASEGT. This clonotype turned up a few times. Its antigen is unknown. Carried by the TCR beta cDNA libraries were unique molecular identifiers. Each batch of about 0.9 to 10 million T cells produced 400,000 to 650,000 cDNA molecules. TCRdb ran MiXCR on the PCR reads and lists one entry per CDR3 protein. The profile shows about 430,000 distinct CDR3 sequences, 39% of them singletons. This receptor was taken from a girl aged 2-9 years with multiple sclerosis. The sequencing sample was made of blood. The chain has TRBV6-1 and TRBJ2-7, with 9 bases identical to TRBD2. Here the CDR3 reads CATWEGLANSYEQYF. CDR3 nucleotides: TGTGCCACCTGGGAGGGACTAGCTAACTCCTACGAGCAGTACTTC.